This is a list of T cell receptor beta chains from one sample in a study of control samples from healthy donors and cancer patients. Clones were sequenced by immunoSEQ multiplex PCR, and TCRdb holds only the in-frame ones, with some missing. The data contain about 98,000 clones, around 80% of them seen just once; the ten biggest clones take up 10% to 13%. Input material: blood. All receptors derive from a woman in her twenties or thirties in good health. CDR3s include the opening cysteine and the closing phenylalanine or tryptophan. The D gene is left open where the match is weak. Part of the rows lack a size; the others show once, few, many or a class for expanded clones.

clone_size: once
d_call: TRBD2
v_call: TRBV4-3
j_call: TRBJ2-7
cdr3_nt: TGCGCCAGCAGCCAAGGTATAGCGGGAACCTACGAGCAGTACTTC
cdr3_aa: CASSQGIAGTYEQYF

clone_size: once
d_call: TRBD1
v_call: TRBV18
j_call: TRBJ1-6
cdr3_nt: TGTGCCAGCTCTCCCGGGACAGACTATAATTCACCCCTCCACTTT
cdr3_aa: CASSPGTDYNSPLHF

clone_size: -
d_call: -
v_call: TRBV7-3
j_call: TRBJ2-3
cdr3_nt: TGTGCCAGCAGCCTTTCCGGGGGCACGATGGATACGCAGTATTTT
cdr3_aa: CASSLSGGTMDTQYF

clone_size: -
d_call: -
v_call: TRBV30
j_call: TRBJ1-6
cdr3_nt: TGTGCCTGGAGTCGGCGGGCCGTTGCCTATAATTCACCCCTCCACTTT
cdr3_aa: CAWSRRAVAYNSPLHF

clone_size: -
d_call: TRBD1
v_call: TRBV6-5
j_call: TRBJ2-2
cdr3_nt: TGTGCCAGTTACAGGGGGCATGGCGGGGAGCTGTTTTTT
cdr3_aa: CASYRGHGGELFF

clone_size: -
d_call: -
v_call: TRBV7-6
j_call: TRBJ2-4
cdr3_nt: TGTGCCAGCAGCGCCCGCGATGGACCAGCCAAAAACATTCAGTACTTC
cdr3_aa: CASSARDGPAKNIQYF

clone_size: many
d_call: -
v_call: TRBV2
j_call: TRBJ1-2
cdr3_nt: TGTGCCAGCAGCACACAGGATTACTATGGCTACACCTTC
cdr3_aa: CASSTQDYYGYTF

clone_size: -
d_call: -
v_call: TRBV19
j_call: TRBJ1-4
cdr3_nt: TGTGCCAGTAGTAAACGACCGACAGTTTTCACTGAAAAACTGTTTTTT
cdr3_aa: CASSKRPTVFTEKLFF

clone_size: -
d_call: -
v_call: TRBV5-4
j_call: TRBJ2-6
cdr3_nt: TGTGCCAGCAGCTCGGCAGGGTCTGGGGCCAACGTCCTGACTTTC
cdr3_aa: CASSSAGSGANVLTF

clone_size: few
d_call: -
v_call: TRBV2
j_call: TRBJ1-1
cdr3_nt: TGTGCCAGCAGTCCCCCCGGAAGTACTGAAGCTTTCTTT
cdr3_aa: CASSPPGSTEAFF

clone_size: few
d_call: TRBD1
v_call: TRBV6-6
j_call: TRBJ1-4
cdr3_nt: TGTGCCAGCAGCCGGGACAGGGGGTGGGATGAAAAACTGTTTTTT
cdr3_aa: CASSRDRGWDEKLFF

clone_size: -
d_call: TRBD2
v_call: TRBV3-1/TRBV3-2
j_call: TRBJ2-3
cdr3_nt: TGTGCCAGCAGCCAGTCAGGAGCGGGGGGCACAGATACGCAGTATTTT
cdr3_aa: CASSQSGAGGTDTQYF

clone_size: few
d_call: TRBD2
v_call: TRBV4-2
j_call: TRBJ2-1
cdr3_nt: TGTGCCAGCAGCCAAGGCACGGGGGGATCCTACAATGAGCAGTTCTTC
cdr3_aa: CASSQGTGGSYNEQFF

clone_size: -
d_call: -
v_call: TRBV3-1/TRBV3-2
j_call: TRBJ2-7
cdr3_nt: TGTGCCAGCAGCCAAGAAGAGGGGGAGCAGTACTTC
cdr3_aa: CASSQEEGEQYF

clone_size: -
d_call: TRBD2
v_call: TRBV6-5
j_call: TRBJ2-1
cdr3_nt: TGTGCCAGCAGGCAGCGGGGGGGCCCTTATGAGCAGTTCTTC
cdr3_aa: CASRQRGGPYEQFF

clone_size: -
d_call: -
v_call: TRBV30
j_call: TRBJ2-7
cdr3_nt: TGTGCCTGGAGGCAGCGGACCTTGTCCACCCACGAGCAGTACTTC
cdr3_aa: CAWRQRTLSTHEQYF

clone_size: -
d_call: -
v_call: TRBV27
j_call: TRBJ2-1
cdr3_nt: TGTGCCAGCACACTACAGGCGGAGGGTGAGCAGTTCTTC
cdr3_aa: CASTLQAEGEQFF

clone_size: -
d_call: -
v_call: TRBV4-1
j_call: TRBJ1-1
cdr3_nt: TGCGCCAGCAGCCCCAGGGTATTCGGGGCGGACACTGAAGCTTTCTTT
cdr3_aa: CASSPRVFGADTEAFF

clone_size: once
d_call: -
v_call: TRBV19
j_call: TRBJ2-2
cdr3_nt: TGTGCCGGAGGGGGAGCTGGCGGGGAGCTGTTTTTT
cdr3_aa: CAGGGAGGELFF

clone_size: -
d_call: -
v_call: TRBV5-1
j_call: TRBJ2-5
cdr3_nt: TGCGCCAGCAGCTTGATGTTTGAGGACACCCAGTACTTC
cdr3_aa: CASSLMFEDTQYF

clone_size: -
d_call: -
v_call: TRBV2
j_call: TRBJ2-3
cdr3_nt: TGTGCCAGCAGTGAAATGTGGAGGGGCACAGATACGCAGTATTTT
cdr3_aa: CASSEMWRGTDTQYF

clone_size: -
d_call: -
v_call: TRBV11-2
j_call: TRBJ1-5
cdr3_nt: TGTGCCAGCAGCTTAGGGACAAATAGCAATCAGCCCCAGCATTTT
cdr3_aa: CASSLGTNSNQPQHF

clone_size: -
d_call: -
v_call: TRBV19
j_call: TRBJ1-2
cdr3_nt: TGTGCCAGTAGCACCCTCGGGCAGGGCGCCTATGGCTACACCTTC
cdr3_aa: CASSTLGQGAYGYTF

clone_size: once
d_call: -
v_call: TRBV10-3
j_call: TRBJ2-2
cdr3_nt: TGTGCCATCAGTGAGAGGGGGACCGGGGAGCTGTTTTTT
cdr3_aa: CAISERGTGELFF

clone_size: -
d_call: -
v_call: TRBV19
j_call: TRBJ1-6
cdr3_nt: TGTGCCAGTAGTATAGGGACGGAAAATTCACCCCTCCACTTT
cdr3_aa: CASSIGTENSPLHF

clone_size: -
d_call: -
v_call: TRBV5-4
j_call: TRBJ1-1
cdr3_nt: TGTGCCAGCACCGCTGGGGGGGGGAGGACTGAAGCTTTCTTT
cdr3_aa: CASTAGGGRTEAFF

clone_size: -
d_call: TRBD2
v_call: TRBV11-2
j_call: TRBJ2-7
cdr3_nt: TGTGCCAGCAGCTTGTATCCTACTCTAGCGGGGGGGCTCCCCTACGAGCAGTACTTC
cdr3_aa: CASSLYPTLAGGLPYEQYF

clone_size: -
d_call: TRBD1
v_call: TRBV7-2
j_call: TRBJ2-5
cdr3_nt: TGTGCCAGCAGCTCGGGACAGGGTGCTTCGGAGACCCAGTACTTC
cdr3_aa: CASSSGQGASETQYF

clone_size: -
d_call: -
v_call: TRBV15
j_call: TRBJ1-5
cdr3_nt: TGTGCCACCAGCAGAGACCGGGGCCTCAATCAGCCCCAGCATTTT
cdr3_aa: CATSRDRGLNQPQHF

clone_size: -
d_call: TRBD2
v_call: TRBV5-1
j_call: TRBJ2-2
cdr3_nt: TGCGCCAGCAGCTTGTTAGCGGGGGCGAACACCGGGGAGCTGTTTTTT
cdr3_aa: CASSLLAGANTGELFF

clone_size: -
d_call: -
v_call: TRBV7-2
j_call: TRBJ1-1
cdr3_nt: TGTGCCAGCAGCTTAGGCGCAGGTGGTAACACTGAAGCTTTCTTT
cdr3_aa: CASSLGAGGNTEAFF

clone_size: few
d_call: -
v_call: TRBV7-8
j_call: TRBJ1-6
cdr3_nt: TGTGCCAGCAGCTTATTAGGTCGGACACCCCTCCACTTT
cdr3_aa: CASSLLGRTPLHF

clone_size: -
d_call: TRBD2
v_call: TRBV18
j_call: TRBJ2-3
cdr3_nt: TGTGCCAGCTCACCAACTAGCGGGGGGGCCGTAGATACGCAGTATTTT
cdr3_aa: CASSPTSGGAVDTQYF

clone_size: -
d_call: -
v_call: TRBV19
j_call: TRBJ1-4
cdr3_nt: TGTGCCAGTAGTATAGACTTCAGGGACGATGAAAAACTGTTTTTT
cdr3_aa: CASSIDFRDDEKLFF

clone_size: -
d_call: TRBD1
v_call: TRBV6-2/TRBV6-3
j_call: TRBJ1-5
cdr3_nt: TGTGCCAGCAGTTACAGGCAGGGGGCCAGTCAGCCCCAGCATTTT
cdr3_aa: CASSYRQGASQPQHF

clone_size: -
d_call: -
v_call: TRBV5-6
j_call: TRBJ2-6
cdr3_nt: TGTGCCAGCAGCTTAGATCCTGGGGCCAACGTCCTGACTTTC
cdr3_aa: CASSLDPGANVLTF

clone_size: -
d_call: TRBD1
v_call: TRBV3-1/TRBV3-2
j_call: TRBJ1-5
cdr3_nt: TGTGCCAGTCAGGACGTAACAGGGGATCAGCCCCAGCATTTT
cdr3_aa: CASQDVTGDQPQHF

clone_size: -
d_call: -
v_call: TRBV10-3
j_call: TRBJ1-1
cdr3_nt: TGTGCCATCAGTGAGTCGAGCGGCACTGAAGCTTTCTTT
cdr3_aa: CAISESSGTEAFF

clone_size: -
d_call: TRBD1
v_call: TRBV6-6
j_call: TRBJ2-5
cdr3_nt: TGTGCCAGCACCAGGGGGGAGACCCAGTACTTC
cdr3_aa: CASTRGETQYF

clone_size: once
d_call: -
v_call: TRBV5-1
j_call: TRBJ2-7
cdr3_nt: TGCGCCAGCAGCTTCGCGGGACGAACTCGCAACGAGCAGTACTTC
cdr3_aa: CASSFAGRTRNEQYF

clone_size: -
d_call: TRBD1
v_call: TRBV2
j_call: TRBJ2-1
cdr3_nt: TGTGCCAGCAGGGCACGGGACAGGGGTTACAATGAGCAGTTCTTC
cdr3_aa: CASRARDRGYNEQFF

clone_size: -
d_call: TRBD2
v_call: TRBV4-1
j_call: TRBJ2-7
cdr3_nt: TGCGCCAGCAGCCAAGACGCCTCCCGCGGGGGGTCTTTCTACGAGCAGTACTTC
cdr3_aa: CASSQDASRGGSFYEQYF

clone_size: -
d_call: TRBD1
v_call: TRBV18
j_call: TRBJ2-3
cdr3_nt: TGTGCCAGCTCACCCGGGACAGGGGATACGCAGTATTTT
cdr3_aa: CASSPGTGDTQYF

clone_size: -
d_call: TRBD1
v_call: TRBV2
j_call: TRBJ1-1
cdr3_nt: TGTGCCAGCAGTGACAGGGGGGTTACTGAAGCTTTCTTT
cdr3_aa: CASSDRGVTEAFF

clone_size: -
d_call: TRBD2
v_call: TRBV7-2
j_call: TRBJ2-5
cdr3_nt: TGTGCCAGCAGCATCGGACTAGCGGGGGGCCTGAACCAAGAGACCCAGTACTTC
cdr3_aa: CASSIGLAGGLNQETQYF

clone_size: -
d_call: TRBD1
v_call: TRBV27
j_call: TRBJ1-2
cdr3_nt: TGTGCCAGCAGCCCGACAGGGGACTATGGCTACACCTTC
cdr3_aa: CASSPTGDYGYTF

clone_size: -
d_call: -
v_call: TRBV5-6
j_call: TRBJ1-1
cdr3_nt: TGTGCCAGCAGCTTACAGGGCGTGATCACTGAAGCTTTCTTT
cdr3_aa: CASSLQGVITEAFF

clone_size: -
d_call: -
v_call: TRBV7-2
j_call: TRBJ1-2
cdr3_nt: TGTGCCAGCAGCTCTCCGGGTAACTATGGCTACACCTTC
cdr3_aa: CASSSPGNYGYTF

clone_size: -
d_call: TRBD1
v_call: TRBV19
j_call: TRBJ2-5
cdr3_nt: TGTGCCAGTAGGCCTGGGACAGCCCAAGAGACCCAGTACTTC
cdr3_aa: CASRPGTAQETQYF

clone_size: -
d_call: -
v_call: TRBV19
j_call: TRBJ2-3
cdr3_nt: TGTGCCAGTAGTATAGATCGGGGTGGGACGCAGTATTTT
cdr3_aa: CASSIDRGGTQYF